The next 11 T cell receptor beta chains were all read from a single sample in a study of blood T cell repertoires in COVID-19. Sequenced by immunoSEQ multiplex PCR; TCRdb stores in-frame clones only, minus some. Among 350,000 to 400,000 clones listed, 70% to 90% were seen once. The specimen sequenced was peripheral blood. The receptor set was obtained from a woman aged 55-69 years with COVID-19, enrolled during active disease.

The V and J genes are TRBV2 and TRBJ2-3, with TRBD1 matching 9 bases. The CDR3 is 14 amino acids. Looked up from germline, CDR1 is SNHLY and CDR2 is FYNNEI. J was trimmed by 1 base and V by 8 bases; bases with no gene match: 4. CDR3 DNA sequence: TGTGCCAGCCACCGGGACAGGGGCACAGATACGCAGTATTTT. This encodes CASHRDRGTDTQYF.

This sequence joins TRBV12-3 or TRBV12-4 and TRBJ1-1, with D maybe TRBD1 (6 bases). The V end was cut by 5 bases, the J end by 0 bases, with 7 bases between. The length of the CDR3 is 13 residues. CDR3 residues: CASSTGLNTEAFF. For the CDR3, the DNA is TGTGCCAGCAGTACAGGGTTGAACACTGAAGCTTTCTTT.

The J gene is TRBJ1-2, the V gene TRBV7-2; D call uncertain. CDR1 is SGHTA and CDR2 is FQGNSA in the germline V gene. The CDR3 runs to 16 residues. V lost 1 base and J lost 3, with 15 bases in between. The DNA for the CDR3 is TGTGCCAGCAGCTTAGAACACGGCAGGCCCTACTATGGCTACACCTTC. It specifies CASSLEHGRPYYGYTF.

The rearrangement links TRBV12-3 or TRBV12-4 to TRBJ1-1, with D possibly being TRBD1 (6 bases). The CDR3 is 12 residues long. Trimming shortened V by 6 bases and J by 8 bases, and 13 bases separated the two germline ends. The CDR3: CASRYATGEAFF. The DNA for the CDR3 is TGTGCCAGCAGATACGCTACAGGGGAAGCTTTCTTT.

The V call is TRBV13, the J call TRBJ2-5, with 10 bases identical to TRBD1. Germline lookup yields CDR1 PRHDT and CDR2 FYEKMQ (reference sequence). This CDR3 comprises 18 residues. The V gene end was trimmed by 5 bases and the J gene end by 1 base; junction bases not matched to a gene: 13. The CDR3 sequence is CASSAPAAGDRGQETQYF. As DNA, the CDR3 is TGTGCCAGCAGCGCTCCCGCCGCAGGGGACAGGGGCCAAGAGACCCAGTACTTC.

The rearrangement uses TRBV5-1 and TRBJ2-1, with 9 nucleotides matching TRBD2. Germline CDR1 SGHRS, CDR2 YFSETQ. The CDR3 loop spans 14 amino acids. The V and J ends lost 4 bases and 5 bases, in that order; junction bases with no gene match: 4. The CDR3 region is CASSGRGGDNEQFF. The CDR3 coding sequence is TGCGCCAGCAGCGGCCGCGGGGGGGACAATGAGCAGTTCTTC. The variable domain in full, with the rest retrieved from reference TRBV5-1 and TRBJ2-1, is KAGVTQTPRYLIKTRGQQVTLSCSPISGHRSVSWYQQTPGQGLQFLFEYFSETQRNKGNFPGRFSGRQFSNSRSEMNVSTLELGDSALYLCASSGRGGDNEQFFGPGTRLTVL.

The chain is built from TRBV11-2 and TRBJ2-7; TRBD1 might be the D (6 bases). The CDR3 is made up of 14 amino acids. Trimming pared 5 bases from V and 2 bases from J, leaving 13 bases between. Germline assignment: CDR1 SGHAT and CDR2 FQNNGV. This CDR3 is CASSTSTGPYEQYF. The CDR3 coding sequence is TGTGCCAGCAGCACCTCGACAGGTCCCTACGAGCAGTACTTC.

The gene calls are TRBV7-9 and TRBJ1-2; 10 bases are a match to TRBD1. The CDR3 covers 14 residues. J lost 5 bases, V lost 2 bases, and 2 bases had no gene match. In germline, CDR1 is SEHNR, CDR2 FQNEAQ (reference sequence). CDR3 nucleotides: TGTGCCAGCAGCTTACGGACAGGGGGATATGGCTACACCTTC. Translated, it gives CASSLRTGGYGYTF.

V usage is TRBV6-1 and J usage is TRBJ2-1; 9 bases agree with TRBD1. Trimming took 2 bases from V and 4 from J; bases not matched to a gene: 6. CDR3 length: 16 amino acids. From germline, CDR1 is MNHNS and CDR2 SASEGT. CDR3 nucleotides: TGTGCCAGCAGTGAATTGACCGGGACAGGGTACAATGAGCAGTTCTTC. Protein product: CASSELTGTGYNEQFF.

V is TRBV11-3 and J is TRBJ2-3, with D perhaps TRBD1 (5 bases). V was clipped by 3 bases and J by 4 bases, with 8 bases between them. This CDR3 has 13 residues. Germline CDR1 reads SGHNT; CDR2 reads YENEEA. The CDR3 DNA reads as TGTGCCAGCAGCTTCAGGGAACCAGATACGCAGTATTTT. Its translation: CASSFREPDTQYF.

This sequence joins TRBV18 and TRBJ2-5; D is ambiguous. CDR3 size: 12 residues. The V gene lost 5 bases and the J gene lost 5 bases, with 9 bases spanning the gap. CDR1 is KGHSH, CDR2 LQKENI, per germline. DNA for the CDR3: TGTGCCAGCTCATCTCTGACTGAGACCCAGTACTTC. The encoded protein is CASSSLTETQYF.